This T cell receptor beta chain came from a study of T cells after yellow fever vaccination (dated by TCRdb to about 2019). At the level of the whole study: Libraries from fractions with low cell numbers were prepared with the SMART-Seq v4 Ultra Low Input RNA kit. Blood was collected at multiple timepoints before and after primary and secondary immunization, and bulk PBMC replicates and cell subsets were isolated. Bulk TCR alpha and beta repertoires were sequenced longitudinally to track T-cell clones before and after primary and booster YFV17D yellow fever vaccination. The cohort comprised two healthy male donors, one aged 18 to 30 and one aged 30 to 39 years.

The meaning of the sample's treatment or condition label: live attenuated yellow fever vaccine strain. A standard Ficoll-Paque protocol was used to isolate PBMCs from peripheral blood. Dynabeads CD4 and CD8 positive selection kits were used to isolate CD4 and CD8 T-cell fractions. TriZol was used to extract RNA from bulk PBMCs, CD4 and CD8 fractions, and dextramer-positive and dextramer-negative fractions. What the research found in general, with its limitations: Compared with the primary T-cell response, the secondary T-cell response was faster but weaker, reaching its peak on day 5 rather than on day 15. A small share of clonotypes occurred in both CD4 and CD8 compartments, likely arising from convergent recombination. Because the study included only a couple of donors, the extent to which the findings can be generalized is limited. After the booster, most of the clones that had expanded following primary vaccination were detected again (almost 98% of CD4 and 80% to 90% of CD8), which suggests that memory was broadly maintained. Computational filtering was required because FACS-sorted repertoires could contain abundant contaminating clonotypes from the bulk population.

As regards this clonotype: The specificity of this receptor is unknown. It has no much larger one-base neighbor in the sample; base qualities were not kept.

TCRdb names Illumina NovaSeq 6000 as the instrument used. TCR cDNA was synthesized by 5'RACE template switching, through which a universal primer site and unique molecular identifiers were introduced. Priming for cDNA synthesis came from both the TCR alpha and TCR beta constant segments. Library amplification used two PCR steps, and the second PCR step added sample barcodes and sequencing adapters. Libraries were sequenced on Illumina HiSeq 2500 (2x100 bp) or NovaSeq (2x150 bp). In the paper's pipeline: Demultiplexing of reads and collapsing into UMI consensus sequences were performed with MIGEC, and V(D)J alignment was carried out with MiXCR. Using edgeR on replicate PBMC samples, clonotypes were called vaccine-responding if FDR was below 0.01 and the log2 fold change was above 5 up to day 15. Bulk clonotypes were assigned CD4 or CD8 identity according to which sequenced CD4 or CD8 repertoire held them at higher abundance. Using fastp trimming at Q25 and MiXCR clonotype assembly, TCRdb reanalyzed the public sequencing data and kept in-frame beta chains. Each CDR3 protein gets just one entry, which takes the most common genes and DNA from the rows behind it. The V and J calls were not made by the authors but by TCRdb's processing. This sample lists more than 95,000 distinct CDR3 sequences; approximately 16% were detected once. The top ten hold around 40% of the sample.

CDR1 and CDR2 (MGHRA, YSYEKL) derive from the germline V gene. V sheds 2 bases and J sheds 6 bases, leaving 10 bases between their ends. The CDR3 sequence holds 14 residues, the cysteine and phenylalanine included. Just CDR3 DNA is preserved here, 42 bases in frame from base 1. The sequence was obtained from a young man who received the YFV17D yellow fever vaccine. Here the chain combines TRBV4-1 and TRBJ2-2; TRBD2 might be the D gene, on 5 matching bases. Sequences were derived from CD8+ T cells sorted from PBMCs, sampled 5 days after the yellow fever booster vaccination. The DNA sequence reads TGCGCCAGCAGCCAAAGCGGACCGGCCGGGGAGCTGTTTTTT. It encodes CASSQSGPAGELFF.